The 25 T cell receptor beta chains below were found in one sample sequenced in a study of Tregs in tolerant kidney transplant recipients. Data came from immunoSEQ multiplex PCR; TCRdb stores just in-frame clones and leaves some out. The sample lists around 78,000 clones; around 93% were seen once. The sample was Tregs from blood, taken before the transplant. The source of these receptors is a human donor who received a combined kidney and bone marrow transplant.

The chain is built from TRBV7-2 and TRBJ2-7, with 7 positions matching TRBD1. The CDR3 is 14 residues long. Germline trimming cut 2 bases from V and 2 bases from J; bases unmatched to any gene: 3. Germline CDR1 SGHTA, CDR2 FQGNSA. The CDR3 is CASSLIGGTYEQYF. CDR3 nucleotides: TGTGCCAGCAGCTTAATAGGGGGCACCTACGAGCAGTACTTC.

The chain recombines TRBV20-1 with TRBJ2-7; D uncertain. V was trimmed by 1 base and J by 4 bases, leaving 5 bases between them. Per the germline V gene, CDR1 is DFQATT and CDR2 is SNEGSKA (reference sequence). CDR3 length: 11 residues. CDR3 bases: TGCAGTGCTAGAGTGACATACGAGCAGTACTTC. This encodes CSARVTYEQYF.

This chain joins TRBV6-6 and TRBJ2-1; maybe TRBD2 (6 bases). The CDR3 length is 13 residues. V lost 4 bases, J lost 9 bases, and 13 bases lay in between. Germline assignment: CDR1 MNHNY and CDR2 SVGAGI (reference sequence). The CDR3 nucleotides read TGTGCCAGCAGTTTCCCCCATAGCGGTGAGCAGTTCTTC. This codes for CASSFPHSGEQFF.

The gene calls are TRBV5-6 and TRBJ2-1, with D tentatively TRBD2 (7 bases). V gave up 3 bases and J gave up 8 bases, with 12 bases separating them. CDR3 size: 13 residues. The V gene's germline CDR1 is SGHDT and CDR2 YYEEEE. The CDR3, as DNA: TGTGCCAGCAGCTCAGCGGGACATCATGAGCAGTTCTTC. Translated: CASSSAGHHEQFF.

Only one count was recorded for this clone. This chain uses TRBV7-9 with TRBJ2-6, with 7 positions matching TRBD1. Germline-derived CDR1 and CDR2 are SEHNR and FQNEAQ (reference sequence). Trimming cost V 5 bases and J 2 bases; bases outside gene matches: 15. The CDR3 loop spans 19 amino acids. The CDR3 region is CASSQHREVTGAGANVLTF. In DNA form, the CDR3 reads TGTGCCAGCAGCCAGCACCGAGAAGTCACAGGGGCTGGGGCCAACGTCCTGACTTTC.

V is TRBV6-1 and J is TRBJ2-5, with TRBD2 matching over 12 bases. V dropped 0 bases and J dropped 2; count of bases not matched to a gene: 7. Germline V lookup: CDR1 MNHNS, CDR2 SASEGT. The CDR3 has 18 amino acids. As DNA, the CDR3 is TGTGCCAGCAGTGAAGCGATTACTAGCGGGGGGCGTCAAGAGACCCAGTACTTC. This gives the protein CASSEAITSGGRQETQYF.

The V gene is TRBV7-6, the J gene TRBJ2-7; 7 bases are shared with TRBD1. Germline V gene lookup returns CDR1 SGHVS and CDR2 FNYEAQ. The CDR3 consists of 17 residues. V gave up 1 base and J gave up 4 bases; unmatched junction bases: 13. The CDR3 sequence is CASSLGATGRAAYEQYF. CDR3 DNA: TGTGCCAGCAGCTTAGGCGCGACAGGGCGGGCCGCTTACGAGCAGTACTTC.

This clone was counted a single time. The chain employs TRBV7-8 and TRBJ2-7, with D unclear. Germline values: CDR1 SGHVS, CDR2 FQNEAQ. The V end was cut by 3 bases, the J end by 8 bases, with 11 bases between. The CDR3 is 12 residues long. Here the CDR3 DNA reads TGTGCCAGCAGCTTGGATCCGCTTCAGCAGTACTTC. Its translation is CASSLDPLQQYF.

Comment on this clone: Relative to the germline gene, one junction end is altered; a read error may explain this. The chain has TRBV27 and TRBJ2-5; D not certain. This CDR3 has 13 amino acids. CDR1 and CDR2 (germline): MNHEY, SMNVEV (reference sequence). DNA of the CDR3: TGTGCCAGCAGTTTAAATTTGCAAGGGACCCAGTACTTC. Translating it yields CASSLNLQGTQYF.

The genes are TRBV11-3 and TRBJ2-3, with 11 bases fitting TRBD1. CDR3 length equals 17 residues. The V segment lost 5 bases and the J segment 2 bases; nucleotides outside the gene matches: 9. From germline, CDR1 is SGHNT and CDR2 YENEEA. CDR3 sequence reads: CASSTGQGGPTTDTQYF. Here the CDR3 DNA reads TGTGCCAGCAGCACGGGACAGGGGGGACCTACCACAGATACGCAGTATTTT.

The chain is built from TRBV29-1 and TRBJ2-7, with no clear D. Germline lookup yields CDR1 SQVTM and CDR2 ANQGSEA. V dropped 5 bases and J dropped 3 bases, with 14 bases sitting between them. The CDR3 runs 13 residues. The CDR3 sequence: CSVSSGPFYEQYF. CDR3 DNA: TGCAGCGTTTCATCCGGACCTTTCTACGAGCAGTACTTC.

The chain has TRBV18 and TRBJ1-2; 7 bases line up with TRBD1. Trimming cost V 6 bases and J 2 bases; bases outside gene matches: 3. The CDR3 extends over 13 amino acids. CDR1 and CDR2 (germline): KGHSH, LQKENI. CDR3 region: CASSSDRNYGYTF. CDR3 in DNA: TGTGCCAGCTCTTCGGACAGGAACTATGGCTACACCTTC.

CDR3 loop: CASSYSARNYEQYF. CDR3 sequence (DNA): TGTGCCAGCAGTTACTCGGCTAGGAACTACGAGCAGTACTTC. The rearrangement links TRBV6-6 to TRBJ2-7; D ambiguous. The CDR3 extends over 14 amino acids. The ends were cut back, 0 bases at V and 3 bases at J, with 9 bases in the middle. Germline V gene sequence: CDR1 MNHNY, CDR2 SVGAGI (reference sequence).

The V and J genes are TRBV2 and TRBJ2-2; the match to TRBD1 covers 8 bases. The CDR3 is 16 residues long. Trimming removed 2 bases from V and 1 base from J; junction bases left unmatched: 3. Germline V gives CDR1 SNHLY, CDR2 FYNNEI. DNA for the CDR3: TGTGCCAGCAGTGAACGAGGGACAGGGAACACCGGGGAGCTGTTTTTT. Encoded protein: CASSERGTGNTGELFF.

The CDR3, as DNA: TGTGCCAGCAGAGAGCCGACGGACAGGGGCACTGAAGCTTTCTTT. Protein sequence: CASREPTDRGTEAFF. J is TRBJ1-1 and V is TRBV2; 9 bases line up with TRBD1. The CDR3 loop spans 15 amino acids. Trimming removed 6 bases from V and 4 bases from J; junction bases left unmatched: 9. Per the germline V gene, CDR1 is SNHLY and CDR2 is FYNNEI.

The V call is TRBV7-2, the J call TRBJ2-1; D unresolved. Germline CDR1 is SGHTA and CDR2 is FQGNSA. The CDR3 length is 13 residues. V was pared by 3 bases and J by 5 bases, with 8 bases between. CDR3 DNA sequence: TGTGCCAGCAGCTTGCGAGTCGACAATGAGCAGTTCTTC. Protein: CASSLRVDNEQFF.

CDR3 bases: TGCGCCAGCAGCTTGGGGGCGGGAGGTCCGCGGGAGCAGTACTTC. Translating gives CASSLGAGGPREQYF. The chain recombines TRBV5-1 with TRBJ2-7; 8 bases align to TRBD2. Germline V lookup: CDR1 SGHRS, CDR2 YFSETQ. The length of the CDR3 is 15 residues. V shed 0 bases, J shed 7 bases, and the junction held 9 bases outside the gene matches.

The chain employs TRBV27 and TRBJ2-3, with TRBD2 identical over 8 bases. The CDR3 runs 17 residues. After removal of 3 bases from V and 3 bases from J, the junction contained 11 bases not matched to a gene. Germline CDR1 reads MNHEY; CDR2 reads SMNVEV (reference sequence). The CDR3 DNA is TGTGCCAGCAGTTTCCTAGCAGCGGGAGCGGGGACAGATACGCAGTATTTT. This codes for CASSFLAAGAGTDTQYF.

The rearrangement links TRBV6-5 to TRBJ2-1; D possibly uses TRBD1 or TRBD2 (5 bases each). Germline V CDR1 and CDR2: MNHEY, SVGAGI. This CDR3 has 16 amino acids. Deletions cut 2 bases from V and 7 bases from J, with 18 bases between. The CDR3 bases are TGTGCCAGCAGTTACGAGGGACCTGGTTTAGGAAATGAGCAGTTCTTC. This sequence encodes CASSYEGPGLGNEQFF.

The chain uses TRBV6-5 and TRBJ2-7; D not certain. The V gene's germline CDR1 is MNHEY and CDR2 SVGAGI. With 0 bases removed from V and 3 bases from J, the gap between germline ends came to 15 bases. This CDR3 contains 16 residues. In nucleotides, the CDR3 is TGTGCCAGCAGTTACTCGACCCAAAAGCCGATCTACGAGCAGTACTTC. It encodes CASSYSTQKPIYEQYF.

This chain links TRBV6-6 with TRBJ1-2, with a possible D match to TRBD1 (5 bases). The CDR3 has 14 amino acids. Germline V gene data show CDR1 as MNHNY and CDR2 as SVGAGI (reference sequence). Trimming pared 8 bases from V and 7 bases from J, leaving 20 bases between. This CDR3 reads CASSRALGGAGYTF. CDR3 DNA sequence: TGTGCCAGCTCGAGGGCGTTGGGGGGAGCTGGCTACACCTTC.

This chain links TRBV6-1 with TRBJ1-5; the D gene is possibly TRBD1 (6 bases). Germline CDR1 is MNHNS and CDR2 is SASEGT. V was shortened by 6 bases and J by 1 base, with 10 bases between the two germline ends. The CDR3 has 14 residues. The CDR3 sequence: CASRVDRSNQPQHF. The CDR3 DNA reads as TGTGCCAGCAGGGTTGACAGGAGCAATCAGCCCCAGCATTTT.

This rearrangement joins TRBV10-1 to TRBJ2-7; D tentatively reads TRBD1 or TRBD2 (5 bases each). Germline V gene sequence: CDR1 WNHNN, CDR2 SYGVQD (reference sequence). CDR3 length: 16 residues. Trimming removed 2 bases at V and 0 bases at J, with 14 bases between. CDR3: CASSEASGTPSYEQYF. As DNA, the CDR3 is TGCGCCAGCAGTGAGGCGTCCGGGACCCCCTCCTACGAGCAGTACTTC.

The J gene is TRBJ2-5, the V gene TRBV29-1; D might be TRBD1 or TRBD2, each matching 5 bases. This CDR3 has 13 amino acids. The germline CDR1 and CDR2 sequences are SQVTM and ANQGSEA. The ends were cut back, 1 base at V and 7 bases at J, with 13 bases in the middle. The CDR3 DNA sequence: TGCAGCGTTGAAGGGCAGGGTCGGGGGACCCAGTACTTC. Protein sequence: CSVEGQGRGTQYF.

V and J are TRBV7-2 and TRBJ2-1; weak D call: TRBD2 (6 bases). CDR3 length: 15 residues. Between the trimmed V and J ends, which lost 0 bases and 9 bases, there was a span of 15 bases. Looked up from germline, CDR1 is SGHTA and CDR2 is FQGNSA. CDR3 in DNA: TGTGCCAGCAGCTTAGCAGGGATCGCGGGAAGTGAGCAGTTCTTC. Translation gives CASSLAGIAGSEQFF.